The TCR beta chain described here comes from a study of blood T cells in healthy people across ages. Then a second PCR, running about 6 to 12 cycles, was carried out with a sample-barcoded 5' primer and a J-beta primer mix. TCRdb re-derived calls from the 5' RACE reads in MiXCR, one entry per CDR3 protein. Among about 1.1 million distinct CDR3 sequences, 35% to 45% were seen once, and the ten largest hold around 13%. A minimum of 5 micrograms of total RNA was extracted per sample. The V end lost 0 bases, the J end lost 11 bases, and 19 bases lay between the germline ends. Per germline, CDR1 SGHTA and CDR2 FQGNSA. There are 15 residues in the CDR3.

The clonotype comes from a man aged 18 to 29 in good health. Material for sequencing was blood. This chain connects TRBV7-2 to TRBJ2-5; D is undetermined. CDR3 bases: TGTGCCAGCAGCTTAGCTGCTGTAACTGGCAATGAGCAGTACTTC. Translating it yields CASSLAAVTGNEQYF.